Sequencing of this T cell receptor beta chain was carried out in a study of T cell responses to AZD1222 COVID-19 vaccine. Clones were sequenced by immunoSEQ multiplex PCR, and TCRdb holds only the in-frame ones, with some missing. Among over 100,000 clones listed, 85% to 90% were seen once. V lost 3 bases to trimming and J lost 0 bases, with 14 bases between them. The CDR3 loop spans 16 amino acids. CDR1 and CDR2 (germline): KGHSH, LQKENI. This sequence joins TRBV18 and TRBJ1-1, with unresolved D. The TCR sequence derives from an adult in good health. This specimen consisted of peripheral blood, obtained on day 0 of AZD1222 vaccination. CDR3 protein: CASSPQEMGMNTEAFF. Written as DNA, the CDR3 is TGTGCCAGCTCACCGCAGGAAATGGGGATGAACACTGAAGCTTTCTTT.